This T cell receptor beta chain comes out of a study of OX40 agonist ivuxolimab in advanced cancers. The assay was immunoSEQ multiplex PCR, and TCRdb's table has in-frame clones only and misses some. Found here are about 69,000 clones, 85% to 90% of them singletons; the top ten hold about 6.3%. Trimming cost V 5 bases and J 4 bases; bases outside gene matches: 9. The germline V gene has CDR1 SGHVS and CDR2 FNYEAQ. The CDR3 runs to 15 residues. This clonotype originated in an adult with an advanced solid tumor such as melanoma, head and neck, liver or kidney cancer. The sample in question was CD4+ or CD8+ T cells sorted from blood, obtained in a trial of the OX40 agonist ivuxolimab. V gene TRBV7-6 combines with J gene TRBJ2-7, with 9 bases aligning to TRBD2. CDR3: CASSPLAGMGYEQYF. In DNA, the CDR3 is TGTGCCAGCAGCCCCCTAGCGGGGATGGGGTACGAGCAGTACTTC.